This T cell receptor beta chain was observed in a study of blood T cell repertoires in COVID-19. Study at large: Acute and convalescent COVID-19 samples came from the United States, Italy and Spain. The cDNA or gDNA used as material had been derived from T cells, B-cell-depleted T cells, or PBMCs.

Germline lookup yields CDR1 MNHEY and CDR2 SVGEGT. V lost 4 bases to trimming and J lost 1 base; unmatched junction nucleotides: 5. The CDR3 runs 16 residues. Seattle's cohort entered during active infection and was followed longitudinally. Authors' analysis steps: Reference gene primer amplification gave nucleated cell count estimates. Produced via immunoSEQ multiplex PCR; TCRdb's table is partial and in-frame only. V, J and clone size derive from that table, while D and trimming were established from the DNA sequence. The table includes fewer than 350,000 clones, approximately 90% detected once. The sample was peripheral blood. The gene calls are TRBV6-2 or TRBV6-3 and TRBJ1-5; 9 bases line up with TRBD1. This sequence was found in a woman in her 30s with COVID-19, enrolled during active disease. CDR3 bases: TGTGCCAGCAGTTGGACAGGGGAAATAAGCAATCAGCCCCAGCATTTT. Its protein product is CASSWTGEISNQPQHF.